The T cell receptor beta chain described here comes from a study of OX40 agonist ivuxolimab in advanced cancers. Study-wide findings and caveats: Normalized T-cell clonal expansion was also low in some nonresponders.

Details on this clone: As yet, its antigen is unknown.

Trimming left V 3 bases short and J 7 bases short, with 16 bases between. This CDR3 is built from 14 residues. CDR1 and CDR2 from the germline V gene are SGDLS and YYNGEE. TCRdb's table, derived via immunoSEQ multiplex PCR, lists solely in-frame clones and lacks some. The profile shows 45,000 to 65,000 clones, more than 85% of them singletons. This TCR came from an adult with an advanced solid tumor such as melanoma, head and neck, liver or kidney cancer. The specimen was CD4+ or CD8+ T cells sorted from blood, collected in a trial of the OX40 agonist ivuxolimab. The rearrangement links TRBV9 to TRBJ1-1; D perhaps matches TRBD1 (5 bases). In DNA, the CDR3 is TGTGCCAGCAGCGGAGGTGACAGCCTTAGTGAAGCTTTCTTT. Its protein product is CASSGGDSLSEAFF.